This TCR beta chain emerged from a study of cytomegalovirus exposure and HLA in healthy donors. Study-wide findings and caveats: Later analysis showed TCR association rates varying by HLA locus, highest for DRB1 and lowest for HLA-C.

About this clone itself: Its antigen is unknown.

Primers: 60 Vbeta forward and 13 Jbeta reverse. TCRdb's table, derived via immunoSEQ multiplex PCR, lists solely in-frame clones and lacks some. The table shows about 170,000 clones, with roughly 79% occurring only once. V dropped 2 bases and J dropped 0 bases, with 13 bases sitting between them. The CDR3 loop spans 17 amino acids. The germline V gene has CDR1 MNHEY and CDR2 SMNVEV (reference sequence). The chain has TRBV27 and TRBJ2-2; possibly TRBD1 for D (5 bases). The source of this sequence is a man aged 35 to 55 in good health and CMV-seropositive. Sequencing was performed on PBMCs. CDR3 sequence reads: CASSLGAPTANTGELFF. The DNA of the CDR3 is TGTGCCAGCAGTTTAGGGGCCCCTACAGCGAACACCGGGGAGCTGTTTTTT.